This TCR beta chain was recorded in a study of OX40 agonist ivuxolimab in advanced cancers. On the study more broadly: Across the patients, intravenous ivuxolimab was delivered every 2 weeks at 0.01 to 10 mg/kg.

Trimming removed 6 bases from V and 4 bases from J, with 13 bases in between. Germline V gene lookup returns CDR1 MNHEY and CDR2 SVGAGI. The length of the CDR3 is 14 residues. Excluded were patients having autoimmune disease history or systemic immunosuppression. The repertoire was sequenced with immunoSEQ multiplex PCR; TCRdb's copy has only in-frame clones and lacks some. There are some 67,000 clones in the sample; roughly 85% occur only once, and approximately 0.81% lies in the top ten. Source: CD4+ or CD8+ T cells sorted from blood, taken in a trial of the OX40 agonist ivuxolimab. The sequence was obtained from an adult with an advanced solid tumor such as melanoma, head and neck, liver or kidney cancer. This rearrangement joins TRBV6-5 to TRBJ2-1; maybe TRBD2 (6 bases). CDR3 DNA sequence: TGTGCCAGCAGGCTGCGGGATGTTTACAATGAGCAGTTCTTC. Translation gives CASRLRDVYNEQFF.